The source of this T cell receptor beta chain is a study of blood T cell repertoires in COVID-19. The study counted Cohort 3 donors as recovered given two negative PCRs, clearance, or symptom resolution. The germline V gene encodes CDR1 SGHVS and CDR2 FQNEAQ. With V trimmed by 5 bases and J by 7 bases, 29 bases remained unmatched. The CDR3 runs to 23 residues. Original data processing: Nucleated cell number was recorded as an estimate derived from reference gene primer amplification. TCRdb keeps only in-frame clones here, not all; method: immunoSEQ multiplex PCR. V and J calls and clone size are as listed in that table; D and trimming were resolved from the DNA. The profile covers 170,000 or so clones, with about 78% appearing a single time and approximately 15% taken by the ten largest.

Sequenced: PBMCs or T cells enriched from blood (not recorded which). This TCR was sampled from a woman between 50 and 59 years old who had recovered from COVID-19. The V and J genes are TRBV7-8 and TRBJ2-1, with TRBD2 matching 13 bases. In nucleotides, the CDR3 is TGTGCCAGCAGCCCATTTCTGGGGGAAGGGGGACTAGCGGGATTCTCCTCCGCGAATGAGCAGTTCTTC. This encodes CASSPFLGEGGLAGFSSANEQFF.